The sequence of this TCR beta chain was determined in a study of blood T cells in healthy people across ages (dated by TCRdb to about 2015). As for the study more broadly: Template switching captured roughly one uniquely barcoded TCR beta cDNA molecule per two T cells in model experiments. The study analyzed two additional independent replicas of 1 million unique cDNA reads from the same blood draw for two donors, one aged 18 to 30 and one aged 80 or older. The study measured age-related changes in TCR beta repertoire diversity using deep sequencing normalized with unique cDNA molecular identifiers. The donors were divided into four age groups: young (average around 15 years), middle-aged (about 40), aged (about 60) and long-lived (around 87).

Systemically healthy Caucasian individuals from Russia, around 38 in total and aged roughly 6 to 100 years, were included as donors. Each donor gave ten milliliters of peripheral blood, collected into EDTA-treated Vacutainer tubes. Ficoll-Paque density-gradient centrifugation was used to isolate PBMCs, with at least 7 million per sample. Trizol reagent was used to extract total RNA from the PBMCs, yielding at least 5.5 micrograms per sample. For every donor, an aliquot of PBMCs went through flow cytometry to measure the percentages of naive CD45RAhigh/CD27high T cells. The investigation overall reported the following: Observed TCR beta diversity per million T cells fell roughly linearly with age, and a significant reduction was already apparent by age roughly 40. A strong correlation was found between observed TCR beta diversity and the percentage of naive T cells measured by flow cytometry. Compared with the aged group, the long-lived group had more naive CD4+ T cells, fewer expanded clones and increased TCR diversity, suggesting age selection. Because profiling used bulk unsorted PBMCs, naive and antigen-experienced compartments could not be compared conclusively. Estimates of total diversity based on one million sequenced T cells were considered lower bounds and underestimates. Because the CMV infection status of the donors was unknown, age-related changes in expanded clonotypes may potentially have been confounded.

A word on this clonotype: Its target antigen remains unknown. No clone much larger than this one lies a single base away; base qualities are absent.

The method was 5' RACE. Sequencing was performed on an Illumina HiSeq 2500. The second PCR ran for roughly 7 to 12 cycles and used a J-beta primer mix along with a sample-barcoded 5' primer. A unique molecular identifier was introduced onto each TCR beta cDNA molecule by a template-switch 5' adaptor carrying 12 random nucleotides. Each sample yielded at least 2.5 million CDR3-containing paired-end reads. First-strand cDNA synthesis was performed from all RNA using the Mint cDNA synthesis kit, with priming by a TRBC-specific oligonucleotide. Following uracil-DNA glycosylase treatment, a first 18-cycle PCR with universal primers M1SS and BC2_uni_R was performed on all cDNA. Per the source publication's procedure: Each sample was normalized by randomly selecting 1 million high-quality reads, each carrying a distinct molecular identifier. Reads sharing molecular identifiers were discarded rather than binned into consensus sequences. CDR3 identification, clonotype clustering and error correction used MiTCR with a Q25 quality threshold and the strictest error-elimination algorithm. Lower-bound total TCR beta diversity was estimated with a nonparametric unseen species model using Euler transformation. TCRdb handled the public reads itself, with Q25 trimming in fastp and clone calling in MiXCR, and kept productive beta chains. Rows with a matching CDR3 protein are joined into one entry that keeps the most common DNA and genes. The V and J calls here are based on TCRdb, not the publication. The sample table lists some 760,000 distinct CDR3 sequences, roughly 25% of them with a count of one. The ten largest clones represent around 9.2% of the sample.

V loses 1 base of germline sequence and J loses 7 bases, and the interval between the two ends is 11 bases. From a lookup of the germline V gene (reference sequence), CDR1 and CDR2 are SEHNR and FQNEAQ. The cysteine opens and the phenylalanine closes a CDR3 of 14 amino acids. The retained sequence is limited to the CDR3, 42 bases, with the frame set at the first base. These data were also filed under a second study, of T cells of mothers and their children. The second study reports: Nine systemically healthy Caucasian individuals, comprising three mothers and their six children, were included as donors. cDNA synthesis used all of the extracted RNA, with around 1.6 ug of RNA in each 15 ul reaction. In the second PCR, the M1S primer added sample barcodes and 2-4 random nucleotides. Over 8.5 million TCR beta CDR3 reads came from each mother, compared with a few million reads from each child. Thymic selection shapes the output of TCR recombination in a similar way in related and unrelated pairs, and inherited differences have a minor effect. Related mother-child pairs always showed normalized repertoire overlap that was slightly higher than in unrelated mother-child pairs, though the difference was never significant. With a sensitivity of about 100 clones per million clonotypes, no persistent microchimeric T cell clones were detected. Deep NGS was used in the study to compare the TCR beta repertoires of mothers and children and to look for features that separate related mother-child pairs from unrelated individuals. On average, the children were roughly 10 +/- 4 years old, while the mothers were about 38 +/- 4 years old. After adapters were ligated using NEBNext reagents, the libraries underwent 100+100 nt paired-end sequencing on an Illumina HiSeq 2000. Mother and child libraries were prepared a month apart and sequenced in separate runs to prevent cross-contamination. Each donor had between about 450,000 and 2,100,000 distinct TCR beta clonotypes identified. Naive TCR beta clonotypes were estimated from low-frequency clonotypes matched to each donor's FACS-determined naive share, without sorting.

The rearranged chain carries TRBV7-9 and TRBJ2-1; TRBD1 might be the D gene, on 5 matching bases. Material for sequencing was blood. The clonotype was recovered from a boy aged 5-17 years in good health. The nucleotide sequence reads TGTGCCAGCAGCTTAGTCCCAGGGATGAATGAGCAGTTCTTC. This translates into CASSLVPGMNEQFF.